Below are 20 T cell receptor beta chains sequenced from a single sample in a study of T cell repertoires in cytomegalovirus infection. No antigen has been assigned to these receptors. TCRdb analysed the reads with MiXCR anew, one entry per CDR3 protein. The top ten hold roughly 20% of the sample, which has about 700,000 distinct CDR3 sequences, roughly a third seen once. Sequencing was performed on cultured PBMCs, taken from culture after CMV antigen stimulation. Receptor source: a human donor in good health (CMV status not recorded). Some clones in this sample may be carry-over from other donors' samples.

This clonotype appeared a few times. This chain connects TRBV28 to TRBJ2-3; 11 nucleotides match TRBD2. Germline values: CDR1 MDHEN, CDR2 SYDVKM. The CDR3 is 16 residues long. With 5 bases clipped from V and 1 base from J, the junction kept 5 bases outside the gene matches. CDR3 in amino acids: CASSTPGLAGTDTQYF. The CDR3 region has the DNA TGTGCCAGCAGTACCCCGGGACTAGCGGGCACAGATACGCAGTATTTT.

The CDR3, as DNA: TGTGCCAGCAGCTTAGGACCCCGGGCGGAGACTAATGAAAAACTGTTTTTT. Residues: CASSLGPRAETNEKLFF. The chain joins TRBV7-9 to TRBJ1-4, with no clear D. Germline CDR1 is SEHNR and CDR2 is FQNEAQ (reference sequence). The CDR3 sequence is 17 residues long. Trimming left V 1 base short and J 2 bases short, with 14 bases between.

V and J are TRBV19 and TRBJ2-1; D not certain. With 3 bases removed from V and 8 bases from J, the gap between germline ends came to 11 bases. The CDR3 spans 13 residues. Germline CDR1 and CDR2: LNHDA and SQIVND (reference sequence). CDR3 region: CASSIQVTDEQFF. The CDR3 DNA sequence: TGTGCCAGTAGTATCCAGGTAACGGATGAGCAGTTCTTC.

This clonotype showed up many times. The genes are TRBV7-2 and TRBJ1-5; D remains unclear. The CDR3 extends over 16 amino acids. Trimming cost V 2 bases and J 3 bases, with 14 bases left between them. In germline, CDR1 is SGHTA, CDR2 FQGNSA. CDR3 amino acids: CASSLNRGLYNQPQHF. The CDR3 DNA is TGTGCCAGCAGCTTAAACAGAGGCCTATACAATCAGCCCCAGCATTTT.

The gene calls are TRBV5-4 and TRBJ2-5, with TRBD2 as a possible D gene (5 bases). The germline gives CDR1 SGHNT, CDR2 YYREEE (reference sequence). Deletions cut 5 bases from V and 3 bases from J, with 11 bases between. The CDR3 sequence is 13 residues long. CDR3 amino acids: CASRAGSEETQYF. Written as DNA, the CDR3 is TGTGCCAGCAGGGCGGGTTCTGAAGAGACCCAGTACTTC.

This clonotype was seen a handful of times. J is TRBJ1-2 and V is TRBV4-1; 9 bases are shared with TRBD1. CDR3 length equals 15 residues. Germline lookup yields CDR1 MGHRA and CDR2 YSYEKL. Trimming removed 1 base from V and 6 bases from J; junction bases left unmatched: 6. CDR3 sequence (DNA): TGCGCCAGCAGCCAAGTGGGACAGGGTTTTGATGGCTACACCTTC. The encoded protein is CASSQVGQGFDGYTF.

This clonotype was recorded a few times. The chain has TRBV7-2 and TRBJ2-4; the D gene could be TRBD1 or TRBD2 (5 bases each). The CDR3 covers 13 residues. Germline V gene data show CDR1 as SGHTA and CDR2 as FQGNSA. The V end was cut by 3 bases, the J end by 5 bases, with 8 bases between. The CDR3 sequence is CASSFGTENIQYF. CDR3 in DNA: TGTGCCAGCAGCTTTGGGACCGAAAACATTCAGTACTTC.

This clonotype occurred many times. The rearrangement uses TRBV7-2 and TRBJ2-3; a possible D gene is TRBD2 (6 bases). V lost 5 bases and J lost 6, with 21 bases in between. CDR1 and CDR2 from the germline V gene are SGHTA and FQGNSA. This CDR3 has 16 residues. In DNA, the CDR3 is TGTGCCAGCAGCCAATTCAGCCGGGGGATGCTTGATACGCAGTATTTT. Translated, it gives CASSQFSRGMLDTQYF.

This clonotype has just a few counts. The chain has TRBV28 and TRBJ1-4; D not resolved. The V end was cut by 3 bases, the J end by 8 bases, with 10 bases between. The CDR3 contains 13 residues. CDR1 MDHEN and CDR2 SYDVKM come from the germline V gene. CDR3 in amino acids: CASSLRGLEKLFF. The CDR3 region has the DNA TGTGCCAGCAGTTTGCGAGGGTTGGAAAAACTGTTTTTT.

A few counts support this clonotype. The CDR3 spells CASSLTRVGKLDTQYF. The CDR3 region has the DNA TGTGCCAGCAGCTTAACCCGGGTCGGGAAATTAGATACGCAGTATTTT. J is TRBJ2-3 and V is TRBV7-8, with D possibly matching TRBD2 (5 bases). This CDR3 contains 16 residues. The germline CDR1 and CDR2 sequences are SGHVS and FQNEAQ. Trimming pared 2 bases from V and 5 bases from J, leaving 17 bases between.

This clonotype was observed a handful of times. The V call is TRBV4-2, the J call TRBJ1-5; D is possibly TRBD1 (5 bases). CDR3 length: 17 residues. V lost 1 base and J 2 bases, leaving 15 bases between the germline ends. Germline V gene sequence: CDR1 LGHNA, CDR2 YNFKEQ. The CDR3 nucleotides read TGTGCCAGCAGCCAAGGCCCAACCAGGGAGCGCAATCAGCCCCAGCATTTT. Protein product: CASSQGPTRERNQPQHF.

This clonotype was detected ten times or more. The chain employs TRBV6-6 and TRBJ2-7; D not resolved. Germline CDR1 reads MNHNY; CDR2 reads SVGAGI (reference sequence). Deletions cut 5 bases from V and 0 bases from J, with 17 bases between. The CDR3 covers 16 residues. CDR3 DNA: TGTGCCAGCAGTCCACCCCCGTGGCACAGCTCCTACGAGCAGTACTTC. Translated, it gives CASSPPPWHSSYEQYF.

A single count supports this clonotype. The chain couples TRBV12-3 or TRBV12-4 to TRBJ2-7; 8 nucleotides match TRBD1. The CDR3 runs to 14 residues. J gave up 3 bases and V 3 bases, and 4 bases lay outside the gene matches. CDR3 protein: CASSFRQGIYEQYF. Written as DNA, the CDR3 is TGTGCCAGCAGTTTCCGACAGGGGATCTACGAGCAGTACTTC.

The gene calls are TRBV7-2 and TRBJ1-2, with 8 bases identical to TRBD1. With V trimmed by 5 bases and J by 7 bases, 3 bases remained unmatched. The CDR3 consists of 12 residues. Germline CDR1 and CDR2: SGHTA and FQGNSA. The CDR3 sequence: CASSADRGGYTF. For the CDR3, the DNA is TGTGCCAGCAGCGCCGACAGGGGTGGCTACACCTTC. The full variable domain, its missing parts supplied by reference TRBV7-2 and TRBJ1-2, is GAGVSQSPSNKVTEKGKDVELRCDPISGHTALYWYRQSLGQGLEFLIYFQGNSAPDKSGLPSDRFSAERTGGSVSTLTIQRTQQEDSAVYLCASSADRGGYTFGSGTRLTVV.

This rearrangement joins TRBV12-5 to TRBJ1-1, with D unclear. This CDR3 contains 15 residues. From germline, CDR1 is LGHNT and CDR2 FRNRAP. V was trimmed by 0 bases and J by 0 bases, leaving 8 bases between them. This CDR3 is CASGLVEGLNTEAFF. CDR3 nucleotide sequence: TGTGCTAGTGGTTTGGTGGAGGGCTTGAACACTGAAGCTTTCTTT.

The gene calls are TRBV5-1 and TRBJ1-2; D perhaps matches TRBD1 (5 bases). The V gene lost 3 bases and the J gene lost 6 bases, with 9 bases spanning the gap. CDR3 size: 12 residues. Germline CDR1 and CDR2: SGHRS and YFSETQ. CDR3 nucleotides: TGCGCCAGCAGCTCAGGGTCCAATGGCTACACCTTC. Protein sequence: CASSSGSNGYTF.

In its sample, this clonotype was seen once. The chain is built from TRBV11-2 and TRBJ2-3, with 8 bases that match TRBD2. Germline CDR1 is SGHAT and CDR2 is FQNNGV. With V trimmed by 5 bases and J by 6 bases, 13 bases remained unmatched. The CDR3 extends over 16 amino acids. The CDR3 DNA follows: TGTGCCAGCAGCCCGAAGGTGGGACTAGGTCCTGATACGCAGTATTTT. Residues: CASSPKVGLGPDTQYF.

V is TRBV6-6 and J is TRBJ1-1; a weak D match, TRBD1 (5 bases). This CDR3 region has 14 residues. Trimming stripped 7 bases from V and 2 bases from J, with 14 bases between. Germline CDR1 is MNHNY and CDR2 is SVGAGI (reference sequence). The CDR3 sequence is CASTKQVVNTEAFF. The CDR3 region has the DNA TGTGCCAGCACCAAACAGGTAGTAAACACTGAAGCTTTCTTT.

The chain joins TRBV19 to TRBJ2-5; the D call may be TRBD1 or TRBD2 (6 bases each). The germline CDR1 and CDR2 sequences are LNHDA and SQIVND (reference sequence). Trimming took 7 bases from V and 7 from J, leaving 16 bases between them. CDR3 length: 13 amino acids. This chain's CDR3 is CASNEAGGRTQYF. The CDR3 DNA reads TGTGCCAGTAACGAGGCTGGGGGGCGGACCCAGTACTTC.

The chain couples TRBV29-1 to TRBJ1-1; the match to TRBD1 covers 7 bases. This CDR3 contains 12 residues. The V and J ends lost 7 bases and 3 bases, in that order; junction bases with no gene match: 5. Germline loops: CDR1 SQVTM, CDR2 ANQGSEA. CDR3: CSADRVHTEAFF. CDR3 nucleotides: TGCAGCGCCGACAGGGTCCACACTGAAGCTTTCTTT. Filled out from reference TRBV29-1 and TRBJ1-1, the complete variable domain reads SAVISQKPSRDICQRGTSLTIQCQVDSQVTMMFWYRQQPGQSLTLIATANQGSEATYESGFVIDKFPISRPNLTFSTLTVSNMSPEDSSIYLCSADRVHTEAFFGQGTRLTVV.